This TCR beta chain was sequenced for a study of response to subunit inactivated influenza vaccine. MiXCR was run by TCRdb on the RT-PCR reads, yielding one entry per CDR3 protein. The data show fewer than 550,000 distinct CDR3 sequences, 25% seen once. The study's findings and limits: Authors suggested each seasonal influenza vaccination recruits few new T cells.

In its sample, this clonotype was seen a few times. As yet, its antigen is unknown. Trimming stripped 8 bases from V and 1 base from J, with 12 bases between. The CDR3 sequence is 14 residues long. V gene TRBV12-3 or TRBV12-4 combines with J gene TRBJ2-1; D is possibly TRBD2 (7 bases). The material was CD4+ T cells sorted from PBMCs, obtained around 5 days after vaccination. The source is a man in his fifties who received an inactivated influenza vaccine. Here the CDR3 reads CASRGAWSYNEQFF. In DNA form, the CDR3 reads TGTGCCAGCCGGGGGGCCTGGTCCTACAATGAGCAGTTCTTC.